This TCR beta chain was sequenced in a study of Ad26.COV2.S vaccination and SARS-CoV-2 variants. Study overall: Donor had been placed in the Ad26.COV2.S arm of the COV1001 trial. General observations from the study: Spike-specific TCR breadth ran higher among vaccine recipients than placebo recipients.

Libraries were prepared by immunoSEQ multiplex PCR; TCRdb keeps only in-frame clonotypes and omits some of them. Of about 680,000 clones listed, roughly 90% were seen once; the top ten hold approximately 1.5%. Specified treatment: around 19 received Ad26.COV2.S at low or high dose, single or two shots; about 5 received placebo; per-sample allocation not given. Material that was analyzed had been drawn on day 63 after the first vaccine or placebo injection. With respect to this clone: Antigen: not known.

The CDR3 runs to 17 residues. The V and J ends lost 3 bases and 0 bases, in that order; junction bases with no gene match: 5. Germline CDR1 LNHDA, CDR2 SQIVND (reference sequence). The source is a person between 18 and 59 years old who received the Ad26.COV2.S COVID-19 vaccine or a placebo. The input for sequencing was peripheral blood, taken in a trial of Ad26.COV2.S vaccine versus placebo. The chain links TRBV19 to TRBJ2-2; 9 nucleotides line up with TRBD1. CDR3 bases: TGTGCCAGTAGTATCCGGACAGGGGCGGCGAACACCGGGGAGCTGTTTTTT. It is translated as CASSIRTGAANTGELFF.